Each of the 10 T cell receptor beta chains below was sequenced from the same sample in a study of radiotherapy plus CTLA-4 blockade in lung cancer. The repertoire was sequenced with immunoSEQ multiplex PCR; TCRdb's copy has only in-frame clones and lacks some. The profile shows over 50,000 clones, around four fifths of them singletons. Sequenced here: peripheral blood, sampled from a patient treated with radiotherapy plus ipilimumab. These receptors originate from a human donor with non-small cell lung cancer who had a partial response to radiotherapy plus ipilimumab.

This clone was observed once. V is TRBV18 and J is TRBJ2-2; D is possibly TRBD2 (5 bases). The V and J ends lost 2 bases and 6 bases respectively, with 10 bases between them. Germline loops: CDR1 KGHSH, CDR2 LQKENI. The CDR3 loop spans 14 amino acids. The CDR3: CASSPIGDAGELFF. For the CDR3, the DNA is TGTGCCAGCTCACCAATCGGGGATGCCGGGGAGCTGTTTTTT.

This clone has only a few counts. The chain couples TRBV5-6 to TRBJ1-3, with D perhaps TRBD1 (5 bases). The germline V gene has CDR1 SGHDT and CDR2 YYEEEE. The CDR3 is 15 residues long. V lost 4 bases and J lost 0, with 11 bases in between. CDR3 protein: CASSLTAFSGNTIYF. CDR3 bases: TGTGCCAGCAGCCTGACAGCGTTCTCTGGAAACACCATATATTTT.

The rearrangement uses TRBV9 and TRBJ2-5, with 8 bases lining up with TRBD2. V dropped 0 bases and J dropped 4; count of bases not matched to a gene: 5. Germline CDR1 and CDR2: SGDLS and YYNGEE. The CDR3 totals 15 residues. Written as DNA, the CDR3 is TGTGCCAGCAGCGTAGGTGTAGCGGGGACAGAGACCCAGTACTTC. It translates to CASSVGVAGTETQYF.

V gene TRBV11-2 combines with J gene TRBJ1-2; D ambiguous. Trimming removed 4 bases from V and 8 bases from J, with 14 bases in between. Per the germline V gene, CDR1 is SGHAT and CDR2 is FQNNGV. The CDR3 is made up of 13 amino acids. The CDR3: CASSSDDIGGYTF. The CDR3 DNA is TGTGCCAGCAGCTCCGACGACATTGGAGGCTACACCTTC. Variable domain in full (rest from reference TRBV11-2 and TRBJ1-2): EAGVAQSPRYKIIEKRQSVAFWCNPISGHATLYWYQQILGQGPKLLIQFQNNGVVDDSQLPKDRFSAERLKGVDSTLKIQPAKLEDSAVYLCASSSDDIGGYTFGSGTRLTVV.

The chain links TRBV7-9 to TRBJ1-1; D is possibly TRBD1 (5 bases). Germline V CDR1 and CDR2: SEHNR, FQNEAQ (reference sequence). V lost 4 bases and J lost 2, with 14 bases in between. The CDR3 has 15 residues. CDR3 coding DNA: TGTGCCAGCAGCTACCGGCAGGACACCAACACTGAAGCTTTCTTT. This codes for CASSYRQDTNTEAFF.

The rearrangement joins TRBV7-8 to TRBJ1-3; TRBD1 agrees at 10 bases. CDR3 length equals 17 residues. The germline gives CDR1 SGHVS, CDR2 FQNEAQ. The junction had 9 bases not matched to a gene; V was cut back by 7 bases and J by 0 bases. CDR3 coding DNA: TGTGCCAGCACCGTGACAGGGGGCCTCCTCTCTGGAAACACCATATATTTT. The encoded protein is CASTVTGGLLSGNTIYF.

J is TRBJ2-3 and V is TRBV7-2; D is perhaps TRBD1 (5 bases). V was cut by 7 bases and J by 0 bases, with 11 bases left in between. Germline lookup yields CDR1 SGHTA and CDR2 FQGNSA. The CDR3 consists of 14 residues. CDR3 in amino acids: CASTRRTSTDTQYF. CDR3 sequence (DNA): TGTGCCAGCACCCGACGGACAAGCACAGATACGCAGTATTTT. Together with reference TRBV7-2 and TRBJ2-3, the CDR3 gives the full variable domain: GAGVSQSPSNKVTEKGKDVELRCDPISGHTALYWYRQSLGQGLEFLIYFQGNSAPDKSGLPSDRFSAERTGGSVSTLTIQRTQQEDSAVYLCASTRRTSTDTQYFGPGTRLTVL.

The chain recombines TRBV4-1 with TRBJ2-3; perhaps TRBD2 as D (5 bases). CDR1 is MGHRA and CDR2 is YSYEKL in the germline V gene. The CDR3 consists of 17 residues. Trimming shortened V by 0 bases and J by 0 bases, and 13 bases separated the two germline ends. The CDR3 nucleotides read TGCGCCAGCAGCCAAGAGGGGAGCATAACTAGCACAGATACGCAGTATTTT. Protein sequence: CASSQEGSITSTDTQYF.

This sequence joins TRBV5-1 and TRBJ1-5; TRBD1 matches at 10 bases. The CDR3 runs 16 residues. CDR1 is SGHRS and CDR2 is YFSETQ in the germline V gene. V shed 4 bases and J 7 bases; nucleotides not matched to a gene: 11. The DNA for the CDR3 is TGCGCCAGCAGCCCTGGGACAGGGGAACGAAAGCAGCCCCAGCATTTT. Its translation: CASSPGTGERKQPQHF.

There are a few counts of this clone. J is TRBJ1-5 and V is TRBV6-1; the match to TRBD1 covers 9 bases. V was pared by 7 bases and J by 3 bases, with 4 bases of the junction left unmatched. The length of the CDR3 is 14 residues. The germline CDR1 and CDR2 sequences are MNHNS and SASEGT. This chain's CDR3 is CASIRDRDNQPQHF. The CDR3 DNA reads as TGTGCCAGCATCAGGGACAGGGACAATCAGCCCCAGCATTTT.